The 6 T cell receptor beta chains below come from one sample, sequenced in a study of T cells after yellow fever vaccination. TCRdb analysed the 5' RACE reads with MiXCR anew, one entry per CDR3 protein. Of roughly 150,000 distinct CDR3 sequences listed, more than 5.5% are singletons. The sample here was CD4+ T cells sorted from PBMCs, taken 5 days after the first yellow fever vaccination. These receptors were obtained from a man aged 18-30 years who received the YFV17D yellow fever vaccine.

The V call is TRBV6-2 or TRBV6-3, the J call TRBJ2-7; D not resolved. Between the trimmed V and J ends, which lost 11 bases and 4 bases, there was a span of 9 bases. CDR1 and CDR2 (germline): MNHEY, SVGEGT. The CDR3 is 10 amino acids. CDR3 sequence: CAGELYEQYF. CDR3 nucleotide sequence: TGTGCCGGCGAACTGTACGAGCAGTACTTC.

This clonotype was detected many times. The V and J genes are TRBV7-2 and TRBJ2-3; TRBD1 is a possible D gene (6 bases). Trimming cost V 2 bases and J 2 bases, with 14 bases left between them. The germline gives CDR1 SGHTA, CDR2 FQGNSA. The CDR3 covers 16 residues. The CDR3 region is CASSLTAGASTDTQYF. CDR3 nucleotides: TGTGCCAGCAGCTTAACCGCAGGGGCTTCCACAGATACGCAGTATTTT.

This clonotype was seen more than once but under ten times. V usage is TRBV12-3 or TRBV12-4 and J usage is TRBJ1-2; D might be TRBD1 (6 bases). This CDR3 is 16 amino acids long. Trimming stripped 6 bases from V and 5 bases from J, with 22 bases between. The CDR3 loop reads CASRSSGWGQGYGYTF. In DNA form, the CDR3 reads TGTGCCAGCAGGAGTTCGGGTTGGGGCCAGGGGTATGGCTACACCTTC.

The table lists this clonotype with many counts. The chain carries TRBV12-3 or TRBV12-4 and TRBJ2-3; D is unresolved. With 1 base removed from V and 2 bases from J, the gap between germline ends came to 4 bases. The CDR3 covers 13 residues. CDR3 in DNA: TGTGCCAGCAGTTTAGATATCACAGATACGCAGTATTTT. Residues: CASSLDITDTQYF.

This clonotype came up many times. V and J are TRBV6-1 and TRBJ2-7, with D uncertain. The germline V and J ends were trimmed by 8 bases and 3 bases, with 8 bases remaining between them. CDR1 MNHNS and CDR2 SASEGT come from the germline V gene. The CDR3 is 11 residues long. The CDR3 here is CASRGVYEQYF. For the CDR3, the DNA is TGTGCCAGCCGTGGAGTCTACGAGCAGTACTTC.

This clonotype came up many times. The chain employs TRBV29-1 and TRBJ1-2; no definite D call. The CDR3 length is 12 residues. Trimming pared 3 bases from V and 4 bases from J, leaving 9 bases between. Germline V gene sequence: CDR1 SQVTM, CDR2 ANQGSEA. The CDR3 is CSVDWLRYGYTF. CDR3 in DNA: TGCAGCGTTGATTGGCTCCGCTATGGCTACACCTTC. The full variable domain, with the rest looked up from reference TRBV29-1 and TRBJ1-2, is SAVISQKPSRDICQRGTSLTIQCQVDSQVTMMFWYRQQPGQSLTLIATANQGSEATYESGFVIDKFPISRPNLTFSTLTVSNMSPEDSSIYLCSVDWLRYGYTFGSGTRLTVV.